The T cell receptor (beta chain) described here comes from a study of T cell repertoires in cytomegalovirus infection (dated by TCRdb to about 2019). Context from the whole study: The HLA type of each donor mattered for the analysis, because public TCR beta signatures pointed to carriage of CMV infection along with the matching HLA type. Summary of the overall study and its limitations: The ex vivo response was dominated by HLA-C-restricted CMV-specific TCR beta clonotypes, which also provided the single most frequent clonotype in two of eight donors. Carriers of CMV infection plus the relevant HLA type were discriminated by the cumulative frequency of public TCR beta family members in the study cohort and in an independent roughly 370-donor cohort.

TCRdb names Illumina HiSeq 1500 as the instrument used. TCRdb applied fastp at Q25 and MiXCR to the public reads, then kept only in-frame beta chains. Each entry merges the rows of one CDR3 protein and shows their most common DNA and genes. The sample table records nearly 550,000 distinct CDR3 sequences; approximately 16% of these occur just once. The top ten clonotypes cover about 24% of the sample. As concerns this clonotype: What this receptor recognizes is not known. Base qualities are not recorded, but no much larger clone differs from it by a single base.

Via the germline V gene (reference sequence), CDR1 is MNHEY and CDR2 SMNVEV. From V the trimming removes 4 bases and from J it removes 5 bases, while the gene matches leave 9 bases of the junction unaccounted for. Taken from cysteine to phenylalanine, the CDR3 has 15 residues. Only the CDR3 DNA stays, 45 bases, in frame from base 1. The chain couples TRBV27 to TRBJ2-7, with 9 junctional bases fitting TRBD1. This receptor was taken from a human donor in good health (CMV status not recorded). Some clones in this sample may be carry-over from other donors' samples. Sequenced sample: CD8+ T cells from PBMCs. The DNA sequence is as follows: TGTGCCAGCAGTTCGCGGACAGGGGTTATCAACGAGCAGTACTTC. It codes for CASSSRTGVINEQYF.